This T cell receptor (beta chain) came from a study of cytomegalovirus exposure and HLA in healthy donors. Study conclusions and caveats: Highest at DRB1 and lowest at HLA-C, TCR association rates differed among HLA loci in a later analysis. Earlier findings revealed that most TCR beta V segments proved productive either about 87% or about 30% of the time. The classifier was said to identify cytomegalovirus status with high specificity and sensitivity.

Germline V gene data show CDR1 as SGHTS and CDR2 as YDEGEE. The J segment lost 7 bases and the V segment lost 0 bases, leaving 2 bases of the junction unmatched. This CDR3 contains 14 residues. The PCR ran on 60 Vbeta and 13 Jbeta primers. Produced via immunoSEQ multiplex PCR; TCRdb's table is partial and in-frame only. The repertoire shows around 70,000 clones; the top ten hold 3% to 4%. Points on this clone: Its target is not known.

Sequences were obtained from PBMCs. The source of this sequence is a female donor in good health and CMV-seropositive. The chain carries TRBV5-8 and TRBJ1-4, with 8 positions matching TRBD1. The CDR3 DNA reads as TGTGCCAGCAGCTTGGGACAGGGGCGTGAAAAACTGTTTTTT. Its translation: CASSLGQGREKLFF. The full variable domain, with the rest looked up from reference TRBV5-8 and TRBJ1-4, is EAGVTQSPTHLIKTRGQQATLRCSPISGHTSVYWYQQALGLGLQFLLWYDEGEERNRGNFPPRFSGRQFPNYSSELNVNALELEDSALYLCASSLGQGREKLFFGSGTQLSVL.